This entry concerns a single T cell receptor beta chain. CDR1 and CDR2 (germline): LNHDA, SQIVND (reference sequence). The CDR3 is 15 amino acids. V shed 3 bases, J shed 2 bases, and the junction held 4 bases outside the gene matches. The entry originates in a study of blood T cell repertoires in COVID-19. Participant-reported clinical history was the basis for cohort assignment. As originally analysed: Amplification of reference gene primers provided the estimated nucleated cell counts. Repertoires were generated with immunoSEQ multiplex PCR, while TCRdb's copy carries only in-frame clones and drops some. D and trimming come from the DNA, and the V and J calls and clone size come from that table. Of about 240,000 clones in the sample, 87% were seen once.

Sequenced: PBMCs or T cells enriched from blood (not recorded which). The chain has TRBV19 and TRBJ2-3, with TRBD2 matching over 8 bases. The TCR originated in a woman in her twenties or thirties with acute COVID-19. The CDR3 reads CASSIGGGLTDTQYF. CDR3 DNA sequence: TGTGCCAGTAGTATTGGCGGGGGGCTCACAGATACGCAGTATTTT.